This T cell receptor beta chain appears in the sequencing data of a study of beta chain features in type 1 diabetes. Study context: What patients shared with healthy donors was a similar profile of age, gender and cell yields.

The study reverse transcribed the entire isolated RNA, so it sequenced expressed TCRB transcripts. Several million reads on average were seen across naive, central memory and regulatory T cell samples. Clones were sequenced by immunoSEQ multiplex PCR, and TCRdb holds only the in-frame ones, with some missing. The sample records around 350,000 clones, around 12% being singletons. The study's findings and limits: A moderate, significant TCRB CDR3 shortening appeared in type 1 diabetes across four CD4+ subsets. A potential influence of HLA type upon TCRB rearrangement remained unresolved herein.

This clone has more than one count but fewer than ten. Its antigen is still unknown. Sequenced material: naive CD4+ T cells from blood. This TCR was sampled from a man aged 18 to 30 in good health.

This chain's CDR3 is CASKSQRIDRDEAFF. The CDR3, as DNA: TGCGCCAGCAAATCCCAGAGAATAGATCGGGATGAAGCTTTCTTT. The chain links TRBV5-1 to TRBJ1-1, with D uncertain. In germline, CDR1 is SGHRS, CDR2 YFSETQ. The CDR3 contains 15 residues. Trimming shortened V by 6 bases and J by 7 bases, and 22 bases separated the two germline ends.